These 26 T cell receptor beta chains share one sample of origin, sequenced in a study of T cells after yellow fever vaccination. TCRdb re-called the 5' RACE reads with MiXCR, one entry per CDR3 protein. This sample has roughly 340,000 distinct CDR3 sequences; around 3.9% occur once, and the top ten carry more than 20%. The sample consisted of PBMCs, taken 5 days after the yellow fever booster vaccination. Every receptor here comes from a young man who received the YFV17D yellow fever vaccine.

This rearrangement joins TRBV5-1 to TRBJ1-5; TRBD1 is a possible D gene (5 bases). The CDR3 is made up of 15 amino acids. Trimming cost V 6 bases and J 2 bases, with 15 bases left between them. CDR1 SGHRS and CDR2 YFSETQ come from the germline V gene. The CDR3 spells CASTRDAGGNQPQHF. The CDR3 bases are TGCGCCAGCACCCGGGACGCGGGAGGCAATCAGCCCCAGCATTTT.

This clonotype was found many times. The chain uses TRBV11-3 and TRBJ1-1; D gene ambiguous. The V gene's germline CDR1 is SGHNT and CDR2 YENEEA. Trimming shortened V by 2 bases and J by 1 base, and 5 bases separated the two germline ends. The CDR3 consists of 13 residues. Here the CDR3 reads CASSLYENTEAFF. In DNA form, the CDR3 reads TGTGCCAGCAGCTTATACGAGAACACTGAAGCTTTCTTT.

Many counts were recorded for this clonotype. V gene TRBV7-9 combines with J gene TRBJ2-2; D is undetermined. The CDR3 runs to 12 residues. V lost 5 bases and J lost 6, with 7 bases in between. Germline V gene sequence: CDR1 SEHNR, CDR2 FQNEAQ (reference sequence). The CDR3 bases are TGTGCCAGCAGCCCTATGGCCGGGGAGCTGTTTTTT. Protein: CASSPMAGELFF. The variable domain in full, completed from reference TRBV7-9 and TRBJ2-2, reads DTGVSQNPRHKITKRGQNVTFRCDPISEHNRLYWYRQTLGQGPEFLTYFQNEAQLEKSRLLSDRFSAERPKGSFSTLEIQRTEQGDSAMYLCASSPMAGELFFGEGSRLTVL.

In this sample, this clonotype turned up a few times. This rearrangement joins TRBV27 to TRBJ1-1; D remains unclear. Germline CDR1 and CDR2: MNHEY and SMNVEV (reference sequence). The CDR3 totals 13 residues. V lost 5 bases, J lost 4 bases, and 11 bases lay in between. The DNA of the CDR3 is TGTGCCAGCAGTCTCAGACTGGCCACTGAAGCTTTCTTT. Its protein is CASSLRLATEAFF.

The rearrangement joins TRBV4-3 to TRBJ2-5; TRBD2 agrees at 13 bases. V lost 1 base to trimming and J lost 5 bases; unmatched junction nucleotides: 4. This CDR3 contains 16 residues. Germline V lookup: CDR1 LGHNA, CDR2 YSLEER. The CDR3 spells CASSQVGLAGEETQYF. In DNA form, the CDR3 reads TGCGCCAGCAGCCAAGTCGGACTAGCGGGGGAGGAGACCCAGTACTTC.

V is TRBV29-1 and J is TRBJ2-7; either TRBD1 or TRBD2 may fit D (5 bases each). Trimming cost V 5 bases and J 0 bases, with 11 bases left between them. Germline CDR1 and CDR2: SQVTM and ANQGSEA. The CDR3 sequence is 13 residues long. CDR3 DNA sequence: TGCAGCGTTCGGGACGGAAGCTCCTACGAGCAGTACTTC. This gives the protein CSVRDGSSYEQYF.

In its sample, this clonotype was seen a few times. The chain uses TRBV7-9 and TRBJ1-1; 7 nucleotides line up with TRBD1. This CDR3 is built from 13 residues. The J segment lost 6 bases and the V segment lost 7 bases, leaving 8 bases of the junction unmatched. CDR1 is SEHNR and CDR2 is FQNEAQ in the germline V gene (reference sequence). CDR3: CASIEGAGAEAFF. As DNA, the CDR3 is TGTGCCAGCATCGAGGGGGCCGGCGCTGAAGCTTTCTTT.

This clonotype has more than one count but fewer than ten. This chain links TRBV20-1 with TRBJ1-2; the D is unclear. Trimming shortened V by 5 bases and J by 4 bases, and 5 bases separated the two germline ends. Germline-derived CDR1 and CDR2 are DFQATT and SNEGSKA (reference sequence). The CDR3 is made up of 10 amino acids. The chain's CDR3 is CSADTYGYTF. The DNA of the CDR3 is TGCAGTGCTGACACCTATGGCTACACCTTC.

This chain connects TRBV4-1 to TRBJ1-4; 7 bases are a match to TRBD1. Germline V CDR1 and CDR2: MGHRA, YSYEKL. The CDR3 is 17 amino acids. The V segment lost 1 base and the J segment 2 bases; nucleotides outside the gene matches: 7. The chain's CDR3 is CASSQVWTGKTNEKLFF. CDR3 sequence (DNA): TGCGCCAGCAGCCAAGTTTGGACAGGCAAGACTAATGAAAAACTGTTTTTT.

This clonotype was counted only a few times. The V gene is TRBV12-3 or TRBV12-4, the J gene TRBJ2-1, with 7 bases lining up with TRBD2. The CDR3 is made up of 13 amino acids. After removal of 5 bases from V and 10 bases from J, the junction contained 8 bases not matched to a gene. Here the CDR3 DNA reads TGTGCCAGCAGTCCTAGAGGGCGGGGGGAGCAGTTCTTC. Translating gives CASSPRGRGEQFF.

The chain employs TRBV18 and TRBJ1-2; TRBD1 matches at 9 bases. V lost 5 bases to trimming and J lost 0 bases; unmatched junction nucleotides: 4. The germline V gene encodes CDR1 KGHSH and CDR2 LQKENI. The CDR3 extends over 15 amino acids. The CDR3 spells CASSTGTGTNYGYTF. CDR3 sequence (DNA): TGTGCCAGCTCAACAGGGACAGGGACTAACTATGGCTACACCTTC. The full variable domain, in which reference TRBV18 and TRBJ1-2 provide the parts outside the CDR3, is NAGVMQNPRHLVRRRGQEARLRCSPMKGHSHVYWYRQLPEEGLKFMVYLQKENIIDESGMPKERFSAEFPKEGPSILRIQQVVRGDSAAYFCASSTGTGTNYGYTFGSGTRLTVV.

The chain has TRBV7-9 and TRBJ2-5; maybe TRBD1 (6 bases). Germline V gene data show CDR1 as SEHNR and CDR2 as FQNEAQ (reference sequence). The CDR3 sequence is 16 residues long. V lost 6 bases to trimming and J lost 1 base, with 18 bases between them. The CDR3 loop reads CASSNTPGTSQETQYF. CDR3 in DNA: TGTGCCAGCAGTAATACCCCCGGGACATCCCAAGAGACCCAGTACTTC. The whole variable domain, filled in from reference TRBV7-9 and TRBJ2-5, reads DTGVSQNPRHKITKRGQNVTFRCDPISEHNRLYWYRQTLGQGPEFLTYFQNEAQLEKSRLLSDRFSAERPKGSFSTLEIQRTEQGDSAMYLCASSNTPGTSQETQYFGPGTRLLVL.

Here the CDR3 reads CASSLEAGTGELFF. Here the CDR3 DNA reads TGTGCCAGCAGCTTAGAGGCAGGCACCGGGGAGCTGTTTTTT. V is TRBV7-2 and J is TRBJ2-2; D gene unclear. The V end was cut by 1 base, the J end by 4 bases, with 7 bases between. The germline V gene has CDR1 SGHTA and CDR2 FQGNSA. This CDR3 comprises 14 residues.

The gene calls are TRBV27 and TRBJ2-5; D is possibly TRBD1 or TRBD2 (6 bases each). CDR1 and CDR2 from the germline V gene are MNHEY and SMNVEV (reference sequence). The CDR3 consists of 15 residues. Trimming removed 4 bases from V and 4 bases from J, with 16 bases in between. In DNA, the CDR3 is TGTGCCAGCAGTTGGTCCCAAGGGGGGCGAGAGACCCAGTACTTC. Amino acid sequence: CASSWSQGGRETQYF.

This clonotype was counted only a few times. The chain carries TRBV7-9 and TRBJ2-2, with unresolved D. The CDR3 is 15 amino acids. Germline lookup yields CDR1 SEHNR and CDR2 FQNEAQ (reference sequence). Trimming left V 1 base short and J 0 bases short, with 6 bases between. The CDR3 reads CASSLEEANTGELFF. CDR3 bases: TGTGCCAGCAGCTTAGAAGAAGCGAACACCGGGGAGCTGTTTTTT.

This clonotype appeared a few times. Written as DNA, the CDR3 is TGCGCCAGCAGCTGGTATACGGGACAGCTAAACACTGAAGCTTTCTTT. It codes for CASSWYTGQLNTEAFF. V and J are TRBV5-1 and TRBJ1-1; 7 nucleotides align to TRBD1. The V and J ends lost 3 bases and 2 bases, in that order; junction bases with no gene match: 10. Germline loops: CDR1 SGHRS, CDR2 YFSETQ. This CDR3 contains 16 residues.

This clonotype was counted many times. The V gene is TRBV24-1, the J gene TRBJ2-3, with D hard to call. The germline V gene encodes CDR1 KGHDR and CDR2 SFDVKD. The CDR3 has 13 residues. V was shortened by 2 bases and J by 9 bases, with 11 bases between the two germline ends. The CDR3 reads CATSDSPAETQYF. In nucleotides, the CDR3 is TGTGCCACCAGTGATTCCCCCGCTGAGACGCAGTATTTT.

The sample holds many counts of this clonotype. This chain connects TRBV28 to TRBJ1-6, with 8 bases matching TRBD1. The CDR3 is made up of 15 amino acids. CDR1 is MDHEN, CDR2 SYDVKM, per germline. The V segment lost 6 bases and the J segment 9 bases; nucleotides outside the gene matches: 10. The CDR3, as DNA: TGTGCCAGCAGACTCGGACAGGGAAACTTTTCACCCCTCCACTTT. Encoded protein: CASRLGQGNFSPLHF.

V is TRBV6-5 and J is TRBJ2-2; no clear D gene. Germline V lookup: CDR1 MNHEY, CDR2 SVGAGI. The ends were cut back, 7 bases at V and 0 bases at J, with 6 bases in the middle. The CDR3 has 13 residues. In DNA form, the CDR3 reads TGTGCCAGCATCTCTCCGAACACCGGGGAGCTGTTTTTT. It is translated as CASISPNTGELFF.

This clonotype was detected many times. This chain joins TRBV5-1 and TRBJ2-2; D gene uncertain. The V end was cut by 6 bases, the J end by 0 bases, with 9 bases between. Germline V CDR1 and CDR2: SGHRS, YFSETQ. This CDR3 has 14 amino acids. Here the CDR3 DNA reads TGCGCCAGCACAGAGTTCGCGAACACCGGGGAGCTGTTTTTT. Translating gives CASTEFANTGELFF.

This clonotype came up a few times. J is TRBJ2-3 and V is TRBV5-6; weak D call: TRBD2 (6 bases). This CDR3 region has 16 residues. V lost 7 bases to trimming and J lost 0 bases, with 18 bases between them. Germline lookup yields CDR1 SGHDT and CDR2 YYEEEE. CDR3 bases: TGTGCCAGCCTCCTCTCGGCGGGGTCTAGCACAGATACGCAGTATTTT. Protein product: CASLLSAGSSTDTQYF.

This clonotype was seen many times. The CDR3 DNA sequence: TGTGCCAGCAGTTTTACTAGCGGGGGTTTCTACGAGCAGTACGTC. It yields the protein CASSFTSGGFYEQYV. The chain employs TRBV27 and TRBJ2-7, with 11 bases fitting TRBD2. CDR3 length equals 15 residues. Trimming removed 3 bases from V and 3 bases from J; junction bases left unmatched: 4. Per the germline V gene, CDR1 is MNHEY and CDR2 is SMNVEV (reference sequence).

A few counts support this clonotype. The rearrangement joins TRBV29-1 to TRBJ1-1; D is possibly TRBD1 (5 bases). This CDR3 spans 13 amino acids. Germline CDR1 SQVTM, CDR2 ANQGSEA. Trimming removed 5 bases at V and 1 base at J, with 11 bases between. Here the CDR3 DNA reads TGCAGCGTTAGAGGACAAGAGAACACTGAAGCTTTCTTT. This gives the protein CSVRGQENTEAFF.

The CDR3 DNA reads as TGTGCTAGTGGTTTGAATCCCGGGGAGCTGTTTTTT. This encodes CASGLNPGELFF. The chain has TRBV12-5 and TRBJ2-2, with D unresolved. CDR1 is LGHNT and CDR2 is FRNRAP in the germline V gene. The V end lost 2 bases, the J end lost 6 bases, and 4 bases lay between the germline ends. CDR3 length equals 12 residues.

This clonotype was found a few times. J is TRBJ1-1 and V is TRBV12-3 or TRBV12-4; no clear D gene. The CDR3 has 13 residues. V lost 5 bases and J 6 bases, leaving 13 bases between the germline ends. The CDR3 DNA sequence: TGTGCCAGCAGTCCTGGACCCAACCCTGAAGCTTTCTTT. Amino acids: CASSPGPNPEAFF.

This clonotype was seen a few times. The chain has TRBV6-6 and TRBJ1-1; D is unresolved. The CDR3 extends over 13 amino acids. CDR1 is MNHNY, CDR2 SVGAGI, per germline (reference sequence). The V end lost 6 bases, the J end lost 6 bases, and 14 bases lay between the germline ends. The CDR3 nucleotides are TGTGCCAGCAGGAACAGTGGGAAAGCTGAAGCTTTCTTT. Residues: CASRNSGKAEAFF.